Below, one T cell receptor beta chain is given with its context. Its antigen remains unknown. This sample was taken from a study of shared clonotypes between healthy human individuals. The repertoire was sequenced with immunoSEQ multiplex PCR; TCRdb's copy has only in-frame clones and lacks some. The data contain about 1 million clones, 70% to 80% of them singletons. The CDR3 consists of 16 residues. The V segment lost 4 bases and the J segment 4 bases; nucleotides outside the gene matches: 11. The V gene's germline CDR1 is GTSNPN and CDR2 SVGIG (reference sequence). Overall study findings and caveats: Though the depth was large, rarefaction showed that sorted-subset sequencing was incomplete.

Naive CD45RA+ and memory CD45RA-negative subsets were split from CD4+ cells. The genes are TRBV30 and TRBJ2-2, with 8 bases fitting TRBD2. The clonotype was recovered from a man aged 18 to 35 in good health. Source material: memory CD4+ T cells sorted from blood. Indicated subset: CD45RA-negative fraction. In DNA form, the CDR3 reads TGTGCCTGGATCCCTGGGGGGACTAGTGGCACCGGGGAGCTGTTTTTT. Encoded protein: CAWIPGGTSGTGELFF. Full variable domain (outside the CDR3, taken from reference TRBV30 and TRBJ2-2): SQTIHQWPATLVQPVGSPLSLECTVEGTSNPNLYWYRQAAGRGLQLLFYSVGIGQISSEVPQNLSASRPQDRQFILSSKKLLLSDSGFYLCAWIPGGTSGTGELFFGEGSRLTVL.